This T cell receptor beta chain emerged from a study of cytotoxic CD8 clonotypes in ibrutinib-treated CLL. Across the study: Among responders, some 25 were partial and 2 complete; after median approximately six years, 14 stayed remitted and approximately 12 progressed. Specimens for response were gathered following a median approximately 12 months of therapy, spanning 6 to 36. On average, each sample had about 250,000 productive templates and tens of thousands of productive rearrangements. Overall study findings and caveats: At baseline, clonality was higher than in age-matched healthy donors and correlated with CD8+ counts.

This table comes from immunoSEQ multiplex PCR, and its TCRdb copy is limited to in-frame clones, with some not included. This repertoire shows 49,000 or so clones, 53% found once; its top ten account for about 30%. Notes on this clone: The antigen is not known.

The CDR3 covers 13 residues. Germline V CDR1 and CDR2: SGHRS, YFSETQ. The V end lost 4 bases, the J end lost 5 bases, and 9 bases lay between the germline ends. The TCR originated in a human donor with chronic lymphocytic leukemia. J is TRBJ2-2 and V is TRBV5-1; D call uncertain. Specimen: PBMCs, collected after 12 months of ibrutinib treatment. This CDR3 reads CASSIPGTGELFF. In nucleotides, the CDR3 is TGCGCCAGCAGCATACCCGGGACCGGGGAGCTGTTTTTT.